This T cell receptor (beta chain) was sequenced for a study of T-cell reconstitution after alpha-beta-depleted transplantation in children. Trimming took off 6 bases at V and 7 bases at J, with 18 bases between the two ends. The CDR3 is made up of 14 amino acids. This clonotype was seen a handful of times. For TCRbeta, the library was prepared with unique molecular identifiers. TCRdb reprocessed the PCR reads with MiXCR, giving one entry per CDR3 protein. The sample includes hundreds of thousands of distinct CDR3 sequences, 12% of them seen just once. The TCR comes from a human donor who donated a stem cell graft to a child with acute lymphoblastic leukemia. This chain links TRBV12-3 or TRBV12-4 with TRBJ2-5; D possibly corresponds to TRBD2 (5 bases). Specimen: PBMCs from the stem cell graft donor, collected from the stem cell graft. The CDR3 nucleotides are TGTGCCAGCAGCCCTCTGGGGAGCCTGGGGACCCAGTACTTC. This encodes CASSPLGSLGTQYF.